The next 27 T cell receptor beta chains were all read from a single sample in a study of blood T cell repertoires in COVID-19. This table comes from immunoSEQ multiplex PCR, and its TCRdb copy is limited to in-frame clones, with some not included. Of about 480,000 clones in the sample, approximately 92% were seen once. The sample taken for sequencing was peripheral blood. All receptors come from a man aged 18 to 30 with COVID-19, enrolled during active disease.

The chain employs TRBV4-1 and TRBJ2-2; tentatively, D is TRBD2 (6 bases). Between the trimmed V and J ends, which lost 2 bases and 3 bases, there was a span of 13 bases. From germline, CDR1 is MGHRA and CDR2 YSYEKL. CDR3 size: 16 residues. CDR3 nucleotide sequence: TGCGCCAGCAGCCAAACTCTAGCGCTCTACACCGGGGAGCTGTTTTTT. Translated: CASSQTLALYTGELFF.

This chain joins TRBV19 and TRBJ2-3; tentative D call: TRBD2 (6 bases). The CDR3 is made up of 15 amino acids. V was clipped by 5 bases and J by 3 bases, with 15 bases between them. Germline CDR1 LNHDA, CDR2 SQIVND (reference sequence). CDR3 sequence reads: CASSFGLRGTDTQYF. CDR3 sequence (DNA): TGTGCCAGTAGTTTTGGTCTGCGGGGAACAGATACGCAGTATTTT.

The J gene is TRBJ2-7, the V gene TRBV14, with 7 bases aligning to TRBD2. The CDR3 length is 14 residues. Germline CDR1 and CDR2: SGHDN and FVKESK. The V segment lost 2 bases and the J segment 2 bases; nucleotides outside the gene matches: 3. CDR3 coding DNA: TGTGCCAGCAGCCAAAGCGGGAACCCCTACGAGCAGTACTTC. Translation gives CASSQSGNPYEQYF.

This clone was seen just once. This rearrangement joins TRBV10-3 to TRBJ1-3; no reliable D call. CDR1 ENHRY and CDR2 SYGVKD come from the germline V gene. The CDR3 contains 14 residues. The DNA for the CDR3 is TGTGCTACATCCGGAGCCCACTCTGGAAACACCATATATTTT. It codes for CATSGAHSGNTIYF.

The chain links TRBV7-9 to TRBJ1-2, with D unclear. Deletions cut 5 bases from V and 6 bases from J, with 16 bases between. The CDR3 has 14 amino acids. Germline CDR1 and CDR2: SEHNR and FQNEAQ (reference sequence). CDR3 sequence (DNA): TGTGCCAGCAGCCCGTCTGGCGGAGCGGATGGCTACACCTTC. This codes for CASSPSGGADGYTF.

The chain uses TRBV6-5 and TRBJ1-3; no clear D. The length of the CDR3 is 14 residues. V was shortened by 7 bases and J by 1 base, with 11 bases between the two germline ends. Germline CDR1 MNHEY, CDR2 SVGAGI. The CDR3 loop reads CASKQPGSGNTIYF. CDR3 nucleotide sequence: TGTGCCAGCAAACAACCGGGGTCTGGAAACACCATATATTTT.

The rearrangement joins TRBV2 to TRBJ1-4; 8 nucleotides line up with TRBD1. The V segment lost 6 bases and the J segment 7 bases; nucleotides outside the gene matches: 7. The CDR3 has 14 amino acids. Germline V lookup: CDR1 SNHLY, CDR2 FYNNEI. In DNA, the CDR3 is TGTGCCAGCAGCCAGGGGGCGCGAGTTGAAAAACTGTTTTTT. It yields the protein CASSQGARVEKLFF.

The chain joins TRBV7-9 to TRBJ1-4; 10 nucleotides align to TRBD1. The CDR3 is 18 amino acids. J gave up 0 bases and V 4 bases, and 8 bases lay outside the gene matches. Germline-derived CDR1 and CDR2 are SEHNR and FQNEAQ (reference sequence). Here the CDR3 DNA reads TGTGCCAGCAGCTCGCGACAGGGGGCGAGTACAACTAATGAAAAACTGTTTTTT. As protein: CASSSRQGASTTNEKLFF.

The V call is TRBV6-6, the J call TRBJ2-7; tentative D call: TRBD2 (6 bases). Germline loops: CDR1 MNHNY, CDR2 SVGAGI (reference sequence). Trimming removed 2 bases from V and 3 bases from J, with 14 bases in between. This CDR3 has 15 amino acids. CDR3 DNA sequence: TGTGCCAGCAGTTACCCCCCGGGGGAGCACTACGAGCAGTACTTC. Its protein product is CASSYPPGEHYEQYF.

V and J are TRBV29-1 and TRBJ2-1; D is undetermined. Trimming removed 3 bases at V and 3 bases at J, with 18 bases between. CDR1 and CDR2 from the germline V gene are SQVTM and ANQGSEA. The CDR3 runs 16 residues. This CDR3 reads CSVEPRVAVGYNEQFF. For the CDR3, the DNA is TGCAGCGTTGAGCCCCGAGTGGCGGTTGGCTACAATGAGCAGTTCTTC.

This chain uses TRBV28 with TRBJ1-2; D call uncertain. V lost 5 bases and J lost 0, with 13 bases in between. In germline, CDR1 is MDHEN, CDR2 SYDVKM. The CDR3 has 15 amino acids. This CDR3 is CASSLTHGANYGYTF. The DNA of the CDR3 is TGTGCCAGCAGTCTAACACACGGAGCTAACTATGGCTACACCTTC.

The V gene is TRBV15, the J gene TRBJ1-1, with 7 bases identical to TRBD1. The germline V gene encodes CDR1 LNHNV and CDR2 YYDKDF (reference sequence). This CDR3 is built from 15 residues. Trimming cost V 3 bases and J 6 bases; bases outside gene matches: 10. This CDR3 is CATSRARGQQSEAFF. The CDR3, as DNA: TGTGCCACCAGCAGGGCCCGGGGACAGCAATCTGAAGCTTTCTTT.

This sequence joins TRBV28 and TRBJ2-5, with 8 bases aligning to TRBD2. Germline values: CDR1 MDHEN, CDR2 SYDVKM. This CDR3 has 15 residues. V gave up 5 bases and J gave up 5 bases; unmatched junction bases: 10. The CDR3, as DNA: TGTGCCAGCAGTGAGGGTGGACTAGCTAAGGAGACCCAGTACTTC. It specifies CASSEGGLAKETQYF.

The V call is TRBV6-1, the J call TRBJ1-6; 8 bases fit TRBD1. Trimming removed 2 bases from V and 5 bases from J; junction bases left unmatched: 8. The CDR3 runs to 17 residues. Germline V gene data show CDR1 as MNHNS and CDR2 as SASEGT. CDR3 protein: CASSEQVGQANNSPLHF. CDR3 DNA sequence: TGTGCCAGCAGTGAACAGGTGGGACAGGCAAATAATTCACCCCTCCACTTT.

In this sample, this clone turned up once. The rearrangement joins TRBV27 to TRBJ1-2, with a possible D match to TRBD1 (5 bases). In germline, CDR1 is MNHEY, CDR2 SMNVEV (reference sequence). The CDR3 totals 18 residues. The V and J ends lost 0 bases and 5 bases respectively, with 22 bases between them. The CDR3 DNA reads TGTGCCAGCAGTTTATCGCCCCCAGGACAATTAGTAGGGTATGGCTACACCTTC. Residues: CASSLSPPGQLVGYGYTF.

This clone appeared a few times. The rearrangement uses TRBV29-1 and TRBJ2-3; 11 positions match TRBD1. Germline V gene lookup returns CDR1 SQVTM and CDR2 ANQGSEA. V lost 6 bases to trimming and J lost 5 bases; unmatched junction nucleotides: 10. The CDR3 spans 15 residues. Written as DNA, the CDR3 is TGCAGCGTCGAAAAAACCGGGACAGGGGGAGATACGCAGTATTTT. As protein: CSVEKTGTGGDTQYF.

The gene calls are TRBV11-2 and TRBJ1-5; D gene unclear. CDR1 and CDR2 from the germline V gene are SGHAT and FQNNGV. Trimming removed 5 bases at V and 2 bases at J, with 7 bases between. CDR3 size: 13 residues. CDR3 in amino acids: CASSQNGNQPQHF. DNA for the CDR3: TGTGCCAGCAGCCAAAATGGCAATCAGCCCCAGCATTTT.

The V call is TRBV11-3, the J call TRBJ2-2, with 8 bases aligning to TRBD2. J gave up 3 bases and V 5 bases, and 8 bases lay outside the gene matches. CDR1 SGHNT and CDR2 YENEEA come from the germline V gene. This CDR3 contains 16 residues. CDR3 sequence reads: CASSPPTGGDTGELFF. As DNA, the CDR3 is TGTGCCAGCAGCCCCCCGACGGGGGGGGACACCGGGGAGCTGTTTTTT.

CDR3 loop: CASSSLAREQYF. The DNA for the CDR3 is TGTGCCAGCAGTTCCCTAGCACGGGAGCAGTACTTC. This chain joins TRBV12-3 or TRBV12-4 and TRBJ2-7; possible D gene TRBD2, 5 bases. Deletions cut 4 bases from V and 7 bases from J, with 11 bases between. The CDR3 is made up of 12 amino acids.

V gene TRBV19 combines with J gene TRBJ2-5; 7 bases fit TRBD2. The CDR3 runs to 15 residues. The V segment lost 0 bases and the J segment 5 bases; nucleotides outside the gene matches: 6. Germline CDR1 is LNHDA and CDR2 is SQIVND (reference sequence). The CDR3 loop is CASSIDRLAVETQYF. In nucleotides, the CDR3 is TGTGCCAGTAGTATAGATCGACTAGCTGTGGAGACCCAGTACTTC.

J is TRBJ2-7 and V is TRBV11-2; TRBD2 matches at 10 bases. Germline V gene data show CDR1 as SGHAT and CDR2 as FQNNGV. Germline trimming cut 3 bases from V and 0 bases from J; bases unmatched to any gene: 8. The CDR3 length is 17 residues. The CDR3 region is CASSFFPGLAISYEQYF. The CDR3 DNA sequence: TGTGCCAGCAGCTTTTTCCCGGGACTAGCGATCTCCTACGAGCAGTACTTC.

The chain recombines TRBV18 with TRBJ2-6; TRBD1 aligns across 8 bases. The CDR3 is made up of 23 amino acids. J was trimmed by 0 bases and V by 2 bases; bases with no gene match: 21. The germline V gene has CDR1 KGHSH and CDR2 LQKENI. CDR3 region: CASSPSTGGAPTLTLSGANVLTF. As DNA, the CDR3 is TGTGCCAGCTCACCAAGTACAGGGGGTGCCCCAACCTTGACTCTCTCTGGGGCCAACGTCCTGACTTTC.

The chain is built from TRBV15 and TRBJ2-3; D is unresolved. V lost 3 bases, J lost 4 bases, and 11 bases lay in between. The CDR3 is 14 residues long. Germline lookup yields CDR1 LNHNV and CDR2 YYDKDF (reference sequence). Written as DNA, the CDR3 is TGTGCCACCAGCAGTCGCGGTCCCCCAGATACGCAGTATTTT. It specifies CATSSRGPPDTQYF.

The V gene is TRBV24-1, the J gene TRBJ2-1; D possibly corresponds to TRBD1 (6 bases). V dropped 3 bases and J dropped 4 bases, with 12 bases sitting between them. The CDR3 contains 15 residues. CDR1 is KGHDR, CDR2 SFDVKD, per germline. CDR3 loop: CATSDSRGPYNEQFF. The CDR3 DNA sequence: TGTGCCACCAGTGATAGCAGGGGCCCATACAATGAGCAGTTCTTC.

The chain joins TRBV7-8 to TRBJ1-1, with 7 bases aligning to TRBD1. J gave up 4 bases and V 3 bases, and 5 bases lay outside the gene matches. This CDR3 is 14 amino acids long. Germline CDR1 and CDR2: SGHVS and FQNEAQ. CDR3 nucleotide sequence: TGTGCCAGCAGCTTCGACAGGGTGAGCACTGAAGCTTTCTTT. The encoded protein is CASSFDRVSTEAFF.

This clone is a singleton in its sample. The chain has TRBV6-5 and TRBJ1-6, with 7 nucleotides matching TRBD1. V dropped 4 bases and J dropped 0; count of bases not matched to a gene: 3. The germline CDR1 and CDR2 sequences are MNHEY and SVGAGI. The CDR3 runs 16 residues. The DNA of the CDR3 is TGTGCCAGCAGTTGGACAGGACGCTCCTATAATTCACCCCTCCACTTT. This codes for CASSWTGRSYNSPLHF.

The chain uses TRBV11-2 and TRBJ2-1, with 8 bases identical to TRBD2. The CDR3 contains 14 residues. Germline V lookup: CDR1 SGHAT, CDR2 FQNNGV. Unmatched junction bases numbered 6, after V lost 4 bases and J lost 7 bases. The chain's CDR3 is CASSSSGSRNEQFF. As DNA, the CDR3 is TGTGCCAGCAGCTCAAGCGGGAGTCGGAATGAGCAGTTCTTC.